Described below is a single TCR beta chain sequence and its context. Its specificity is not known. This specimen belongs to a study of cytomegalovirus exposure and HLA in healthy donors. The study, taken as a whole, reports: Immune exposure was documented only through CMV serostatus.

It was with 60 Vbeta and 13 Jbeta primers that the PCR ran. The table came from immunoSEQ multiplex PCR; TCRdb's copy has only in-frame clones and leaves some out. The table has around 91,000 clones, 64% seen once. Trimming stripped 4 bases from V and 2 bases from J, with 10 bases between. The CDR3 is 13 amino acids. Germline V gene sequence: CDR1 SGHDT, CDR2 YYEEEE. This TCR was sampled from a human donor in good health. The chain couples TRBV5-6 to TRBJ2-7; D might be TRBD2 (5 bases). The sequenced sample consisted of PBMCs. The CDR3, as DNA: TGTGCCAGCAGCCCCACCGGGACCTACGAGCAGTACTTC. Translation: CASSPTGTYEQYF.